The T cell receptor beta chain described here comes from a study of OX40 agonist ivuxolimab in advanced cancers. Study-level background: Six ivuxolimab dose levels, 0.01 to 10 mg/kg, were given intravenously every 2 weeks.

CDR1 and CDR2 (germline): SGHTA, FQGTGA. The CDR3 is made up of 16 amino acids. Trimming shortened V by 5 bases and J by 3 bases, and 18 bases separated the two germline ends. This clone has only one observation. Its antigen is undetermined. Clones were read by immunoSEQ multiplex PCR, and TCRdb kept only the in-frame ones, dropping some. The data contain 70,000 or so clones, about 92% of them singletons. Study-level results: CD8+ T cells were the subset that, on average, had more expanded clones than CD4+.

Autoimmune disease history or systemic immunosuppression excluded patients. The investigators sampled blood at baseline, at cycle 4 day 1, and at cycle 7 day 1. This clonotype was obtained from an adult with an advanced solid tumor such as melanoma, head and neck, liver or kidney cancer. The genes are TRBV7-3 and TRBJ2-3; D unclear. Sample: CD4+ or CD8+ T cells sorted from blood, taken in a trial of the OX40 agonist ivuxolimab. This chain's CDR3 is CASSPTRLRTTDTQYF. CDR3 nucleotide sequence: TGTGCCAGCAGCCCCACTCGACTTAGAACGACAGATACGCAGTATTTT.